These 5 T cell receptor beta chains share one sample of origin, sequenced in a study of cytotoxic CD8 clonotypes in ibrutinib-treated CLL. Only in-frame clones appear in the TCRdb table, and some are missing; sequencing was by immunoSEQ multiplex PCR. The sample lists 97,000 or so clones, 70% to 80% occurring once. The source was PBMCs, collected after 12 months of ibrutinib treatment. The receptors stem from a human donor with chronic lymphocytic leukemia.

In its sample, this clone was seen once. The rearrangement joins TRBV6-1 to TRBJ1-4, with 8 bases lining up with TRBD1. From germline, CDR1 is MNHNS and CDR2 SASEGT. The length of the CDR3 is 16 residues. Trimming cost V 2 bases and J 7 bases; bases outside gene matches: 9. The CDR3 region has the DNA TGTGCCAGCAGTGAATTAGGGGTAACAGGGGGTGAAAAACTGTTTTTT. As protein: CASSELGVTGGEKLFF.

The chain employs TRBV6-1 and TRBJ1-3; TRBD1 is a possible D gene (6 bases). Trimming pared 4 bases from V and 3 bases from J, leaving 10 bases between. The CDR3 extends over 14 amino acids. Germline CDR1 and CDR2: MNHNS and SASEGT. CDR3 residues: CASSGWTVGNTIYF. Here the CDR3 DNA reads TGTGCCAGCAGTGGATGGACAGTTGGAAACACCATATATTTT.

V is TRBV23-1 and J is TRBJ1-5, with D possibly TRBD1 on 6 matching bases. TRBV23-1 is labeled an ORF, and its function is uncertain. V shed 0 bases and J shed 8 bases, with 17 bases lying between them. The CDR3 sequence is 16 residues long. As DNA, the CDR3 is TGCGCCAGCAGTCAATCGGGGACCCACAGGGAGGAGCCCCAGCATTTT. This gives the protein CASSQSGTHREEPQHF.

The chain carries TRBV7-2 and TRBJ1-1; D remains unclear. Germline V gene lookup returns CDR1 SGHTA and CDR2 FQGNSA. The CDR3 extends over 14 amino acids. Trimming pared 7 bases from V and 0 bases from J, leaving 12 bases between. DNA for the CDR3: TGTGCCAGCACCCGACCCGGCATGAACACTGAAGCTTTCTTT. It is translated as CASTRPGMNTEAFF.

The chain has TRBV29-1 and TRBJ1-1, with 10 bases identical to TRBD1. The CDR3 spans 12 residues. The J segment lost 3 bases and the V segment lost 7 bases, leaving 2 bases of the junction unmatched. Germline V gene sequence: CDR1 SQVTM, CDR2 ANQGSEA. This CDR3 is CSADRGYTEAFF. CDR3 DNA sequence: TGCAGCGCGGACAGGGGGTACACTGAAGCTTTCTTT. Full variable domain (outside the CDR3, taken from reference TRBV29-1 and TRBJ1-1): SAVISQKPSRDICQRGTSLTIQCQVDSQVTMMFWYRQQPGQSLTLIATANQGSEATYESGFVIDKFPISRPNLTFSTLTVSNMSPEDSSIYLCSADRGYTEAFFGQGTRLTVV.